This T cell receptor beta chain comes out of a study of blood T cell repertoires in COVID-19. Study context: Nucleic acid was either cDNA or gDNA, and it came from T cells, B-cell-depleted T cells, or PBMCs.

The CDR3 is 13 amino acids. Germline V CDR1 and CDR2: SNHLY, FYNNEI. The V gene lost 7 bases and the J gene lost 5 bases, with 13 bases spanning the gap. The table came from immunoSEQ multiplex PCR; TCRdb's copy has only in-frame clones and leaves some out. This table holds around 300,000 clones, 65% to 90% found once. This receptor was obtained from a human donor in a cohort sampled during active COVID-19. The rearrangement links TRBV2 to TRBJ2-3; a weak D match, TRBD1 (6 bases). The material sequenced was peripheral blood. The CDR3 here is CASIRGQQDTQYF. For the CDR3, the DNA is TGTGCCAGCATAAGGGGACAACAAGATACGCAGTATTTT.